Sequencing of this T cell receptor beta chain was carried out in a study of patients and donors after allogeneic stem cell transplantation. This CDR3 has 13 residues. V was trimmed by 7 bases and J by 1 base, leaving 10 bases between them. MiXCR, run by TCRdb on the RT-PCR reads, gives a single entry per CDR3 protein. The table includes 190,000 or so distinct CDR3 sequences, about 38% detected once. This clonotype was counted between two and nine times. This chain uses TRBV12-3 or TRBV12-4 with TRBJ1-1; no definite D call. The sample taken for sequencing was blood, either unsorted or a sorted T cell fraction (not recorded which). The receptor's source is a human donor who was either an allogeneic HSCT recipient or a stem cell or donor lymphocyte infusion donor (not recorded which). It is not recorded whose cells these are; they may come from a transplant donor. The chain's CDR3 is CASTRTANTEAFF. CDR3 nucleotides: TGTGCCAGCACCCGGACCGCGAACACTGAAGCTTTCTTT.